Listed below are T cell receptor beta chains from one sample, sequenced in a study of blood T cells in healthy people across ages. TCRdb re-called the 5' RACE reads with MiXCR, one entry per CDR3 protein. The data hold 1.5 million to 2 million distinct CDR3 sequences, with about 32% observed a single time. The sequenced sample consisted of blood. The receptors originated from a woman aged 30 to 39 in good health. The CDR3 runs from the conserved cysteine through the conserved F or W. A D gene is named only where the DNA matches it firmly. Clone size is stated in some rows and not others, as once, few, many or a class when expanded.

D: -
J: TRBJ2-5
size: -
V: TRBV29-1
CDR3: CSVTDLGGQETQYF
DNA: TGCAGCGTTACAGACCTTGGGGGACAAGAGACCCAGTACTTC

D: TRBD1
J: TRBJ1-5
size: few
V: TRBV15
CDR3: CATQPRQGDQPQHF
DNA: TGTGCCACCCAACCCCGACAGGGGGATCAGCCCCAGCATTTT

D: -
J: TRBJ2-3
size: -
V: TRBV4-1
CDR3: CASSHENEADAQYF
DNA: TGCGCCAGCAGCCACGAAAATGAGGCAGATGCGCAGTATTTT

D: TRBD1
J: TRBJ2-2
size: -
V: TRBV20-1
CDR3: CSARTGRNTGELFF
DNA: TGCAGTGCTAGGACAGGGAGGAACACCGGGGAGCTGTTTTTT

D: -
J: TRBJ1-1
size: -
V: TRBV20-1
CDR3: CSASLLDRTIYTEAFF
DNA: TGCAGTGCTAGCCTACTCGACAGGACAATATACACTGAAGCTTTCTTT

D: -
J: TRBJ2-7
size: few
V: TRBV30
CDR3: CAWSVGRVSEQYF
DNA: TGTGCCTGGAGTGTAGGACGGGTTTCCGAGCAGTACTTC

D: TRBD1
J: TRBJ2-7
size: few
V: TRBV20-1
CDR3: CSASPGGTRYEQYF
DNA: TGCAGTGCTAGTCCAGGGGGAACTCGTTACGAGCAGTACTTC

D: -
J: TRBJ2-1
size: many
V: TRBV7-2
CDR3: CASSYLYPSSYNEQFF
DNA: TGTGCCAGCAGCTATTTGTACCCGAGCTCCTACAATGAGCAGTTCTTC

D: TRBD1
J: TRBJ1-5
size: few
V: TRBV20-1
CDR3: CSALQGVGNQPQHF
DNA: TGCAGTGCGCTACAGGGGGTAGGAAATCAGCCCCAGCATTTT

D: -
J: TRBJ2-1
size: -
V: TRBV6-6
CDR3: CASSYLEGDEQFF
DNA: TGTGCCAGCAGTTATCTAGAAGGGGATGAGCAGTTCTTC

D: -
J: TRBJ1-2
size: many
V: TRBV4-1
CDR3: CASSQDVKHGPSNYGYTF
DNA: TGCGCCAGCAGCCAAGATGTCAAACACGGCCCATCTAACTATGGCTACACCTTC

D: -
J: TRBJ2-7
size: few
V: TRBV2
CDR3: CASSRDPTYEQYF
DNA: TGTGCCAGCAGCCGGGACCCGACCTACGAGCAGTACTTC

D: TRBD1
J: TRBJ1-2
size: -
V: TRBV28
CDR3: CATALWTGAAGDYGYTF
DNA: TGTGCCACCGCGTTGTGGACAGGGGCCGCAGGGGACTATGGCTACACCTTC

D: -
J: TRBJ2-5
size: -
V: TRBV7-9
CDR3: CASGLSGRDQYF
DNA: TGTGCCAGCGGCCTTAGTGGGAGAGACCAGTACTTC

D: -
J: TRBJ2-7
size: few
V: TRBV7-8
CDR3: CASSSHTRQKSSYEQYF
DNA: TGTGCCAGCAGCTCCCATACTCGTCAAAAGAGCTCCTACGAGCAGTACTTC

D: -
J: TRBJ2-5
size: -
V: TRBV6-6
CDR3: CASSYMAKETQYF
DNA: TGTGCCAGCAGTTACATGGCCAAAGAGACCCAGTACTTC

D: -
J: TRBJ2-1
size: few
V: TRBV4-1
CDR3: CASSQVKGNEQFF
DNA: TGCGCCAGCAGCCAAGTTAAGGGCAATGAGCAGTTCTTC

D: -
J: TRBJ2-2
size: -
V: TRBV24-1
CDR3: CATQGLAGELFF
DNA: TGTGCCACACAGGGATTGGCCGGGGAGCTGTTTTTT

D: TRBD2
J: TRBJ2-1
size: -
V: TRBV20-1
CDR3: CSATAGTSVTNEQFF
DNA: TGCAGTGCTACGGCCGGGACTAGCGTCACGAATGAGCAGTTCTTC

D: TRBD2
J: TRBJ2-5
size: few
V: TRBV20-1
CDR3: CSARGLAGPQETQYF
DNA: TGCAGTGCTAGAGGGCTAGCGGGACCCCAAGAGACCCAGTACTTC

D: -
J: TRBJ2-5
size: -
V: TRBV18
CDR3: CASSPQGVQEAQYF
DNA: TGTGCCAGCTCACCACAGGGCGTCCAAGAGGCCCAGTACTTC

D: -
J: TRBJ2-5
size: -
V: TRBV4-1
CDR3: CASSQARAETQYF
DNA: TGCGCCAGCAGCCAAGCTAGGGCCGAGACCCAGTACTTC

D: -
J: TRBJ2-3
size: -
V: TRBV7-8
CDR3: CASSSWIEADTQYF
DNA: TGTGCCAGCAGCTCGTGGATTGAGGCAGATACGCAGTATTTT

D: TRBD1
J: TRBJ2-7
size: -
V: TRBV30
CDR3: CAWTGTGYEQYF
DNA: TGTGCCTGGACCGGGACAGGATACGAGCAGTACTTC

D: -
J: TRBJ1-2
size: -
V: TRBV14
CDR3: CASSPAVGSGYTF
DNA: TGTGCCAGCAGCCCAGCGGTGGGGAGCGGCTACACCTTC

D: -
J: TRBJ1-1
size: -
V: TRBV9
CDR3: CASSRTVSTEAFF
DNA: TGTGCCAGCAGCCGGACGGTGAGCACTGAAGCTTTCTTT

D: -
J: TRBJ2-5
size: many
V: TRBV2
CDR3: CASSGAGLETQYF
DNA: TGTGCCAGCAGTGGGGCAGGGCTAGAGACCCAGTACTTC

D: -
J: TRBJ2-5
size: few
V: TRBV18
CDR3: CASSPRRGEQETQYF
DNA: TGTGCCAGCTCACCACGGCGCGGGGAACAAGAGACCCAGTACTTC

D: TRBD2
J: TRBJ2-1
size: many
V: TRBV5-1
CDR3: CASSSLAGDYNEQFF
DNA: TGCGCCAGCAGCTCCCTAGCGGGAGACTACAATGAGCAGTTCTTC

D: TRBD2
J: TRBJ2-7
size: many
V: TRBV29-1
CDR3: CSASGLDYYEQYF
DNA: TGCAGCGCCTCGGGACTAGACTACTACGAGCAGTACTTC

D: -
J: TRBJ2-1
size: -
V: TRBV27
CDR3: CASIGSYNEQFF
DNA: TGTGCCAGCATTGGCTCCTACAATGAGCAGTTCTTC

D: -
J: TRBJ1-2
size: -
V: TRBV10-3
CDR3: CAISEANRVSGYTF
DNA: TGTGCCATCAGTGAGGCGAACAGGGTTAGTGGCTACACCTTC

D: -
J: TRBJ1-5
size: few
V: TRBV20-1
CDR3: CSARESGGTLGSNQPQHF
DNA: TGCAGTGCTAGAGAGTCTGGGGGTACCCTGGGTAGCAATCAGCCCCAGCATTTT

D: -
J: TRBJ1-1
size: -
V: TRBV19
CDR3: CARSAAGNTEAFF
DNA: TGTGCCAGGAGTGCCGCCGGGAACACTGAAGCTTTCTTT

D: TRBD1
J: TRBJ2-7
size: -
V: TRBV11-2
CDR3: CASSTRTGAPREQYF
DNA: TGTGCCAGCAGCACGAGGACAGGGGCCCCTCGCGAGCAGTACTTC

D: TRBD2
J: TRBJ2-1
size: many
V: TRBV6-5
CDR3: CASRITGGGDLGQFF
DNA: TGTGCCAGCAGGATCACAGGCGGGGGGGACCTCGGGCAGTTCTTC

D: -
J: TRBJ1-5
size: -
V: TRBV27
CDR3: CASNPLGPQPTAQPQHF
DNA: TGTGCCAGCAACCCTTTGGGACCGCAACCAACGGCTCAGCCCCAGCATTTT

D: TRBD1
J: TRBJ1-1
size: -
V: TRBV6-6
CDR3: CASRLLKTGATEAFF
DNA: TGTGCCAGCAGACTCCTCAAGACAGGGGCCACTGAAGCTTTCTTT

D: TRBD2
J: TRBJ2-7
size: -
V: TRBV5-6
CDR3: CASSLASGLAFYEQYF
DNA: TGTGCCAGCAGCTTGGCTTCGGGACTAGCGTTTTACGAGCAGTACTTC

D: -
J: TRBJ2-5
size: few
V: TRBV6-1
CDR3: CASSELGGETQYF
DNA: TGTGCCAGCAGTGAACTGGGTGGGGAGACCCAGTACTTC

D: -
J: TRBJ1-5
size: few
V: TRBV6-1
CDR3: CASRAARNQPQHF
DNA: TGTGCCAGCAGGGCAGCGAGGAATCAGCCCCAGCATTTT

D: TRBD1
J: TRBJ1-1
size: few
V: TRBV6-1
CDR3: CASSALTGRSTEAFF
DNA: TGTGCCAGCAGTGCACTGACAGGGCGGAGCACTGAAGCTTTCTTT

D: -
J: TRBJ1-6
size: once
V: TRBV21-1
CDR3: CASSNGTGVSNSPLHF
DNA: TGTGCCAGCAGCAACGGGACAGGGGTTTCTAATTCACCCCTCCACTTT

D: -
J: TRBJ1-6
size: few
V: TRBV6-5
CDR3: CASSRGRVSSPLHF
DNA: TGTGCCAGCAGCCGGGGCAGGGTTAGCTCACCCCTCCACTTT

D: -
J: TRBJ2-2
size: -
V: TRBV20-1
CDR3: CSAEAGPVENTGELFF
DNA: TGCAGTGCTGAGGCCGGGCCAGTGGAAAACACCGGGGAGCTGTTTTTT

D: TRBD1
J: TRBJ2-5
size: -
V: TRBV6-5
CDR3: CASSSPDRGAETQYF
DNA: TGTGCCAGCAGTAGCCCGGACAGGGGCGCAGAGACCCAGTACTTC

D: -
J: TRBJ2-7
size: few
V: TRBV2
CDR3: CASSESVKGSQQYF
DNA: TGTGCCAGCAGTGAATCGGTGAAGGGTTCACAGCAGTACTTC

D: TRBD2
J: TRBJ2-3
size: -
V: TRBV6-5
CDR3: CASSKRGSTQYF
DNA: TGTGCCAGCAGTAAGCGGGGGAGTACGCAGTATTTT

D: -
J: TRBJ1-6
size: -
V: TRBV27
CDR3: CASSGRRTNSPLHF
DNA: TGTGCCAGCAGTGGTCGGCGAACGAATTCACCCCTCCACTTT

D: TRBD1
J: TRBJ1-2
size: -
V: TRBV2
CDR3: CAIGRNRGRDGYTF
DNA: TGTGCCATTGGGCGTAACAGGGGCCGGGACGGCTACACCTTC

D: -
J: TRBJ2-3
size: many
V: TRBV27
CDR3: CASSLGGVTQYF
DNA: TGTGCCAGCAGTTTAGGCGGAGTTACGCAGTATTTT

D: -
J: TRBJ1-1
size: -
V: TRBV5-5
CDR3: CASSFLGVNTEAFF
DNA: TGTGCCAGCAGCTTTTTGGGGGTGAACACTGAAGCTTTCTTT

D: TRBD1
J: TRBJ2-6
size: many
V: TRBV28
CDR3: CASSNQGAGGANVLTF
DNA: TGTGCCAGCAGCAACCAGGGGGCGGGAGGGGCCAACGTCCTGACTTTC

D: TRBD1
J: TRBJ2-7
size: -
V: TRBV20-1
CDR3: CSAQDRGDPYEQYF
DNA: TGCAGTGCCCAGGACAGGGGAGATCCCTACGAGCAGTACTTC

D: -
J: TRBJ2-7
size: -
V: TRBV3-1
CDR3: CASSQGIASYEQYF
DNA: TGTGCCAGCAGCCAAGGGATAGCCTCCTACGAGCAGTACTTC